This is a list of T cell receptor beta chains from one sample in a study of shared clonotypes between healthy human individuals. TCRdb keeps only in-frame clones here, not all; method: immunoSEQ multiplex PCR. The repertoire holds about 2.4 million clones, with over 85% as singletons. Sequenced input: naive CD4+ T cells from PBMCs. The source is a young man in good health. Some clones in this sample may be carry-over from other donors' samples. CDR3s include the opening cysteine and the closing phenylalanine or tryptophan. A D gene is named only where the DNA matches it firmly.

DNA: TGTGCCACCTCCTCGACCACGTACAATGAGCAGTTCTTC
CDR3: CATSSTTYNEQFF
V: TRBV28
J: TRBJ2-1
D: -

DNA: TGTGCCAGCTCGCCGAGGACTAGCGGGTCCTACGAGCAGTACTTC
CDR3: CASSPRTSGSYEQYF
V: TRBV18
J: TRBJ2-7
D: TRBD2

DNA: TGTGCCAGCAGTCCCCAGGGGAGTCGGGCTGAAGCTTTCTTT
CDR3: CASSPQGSRAEAFF
V: TRBV28
J: TRBJ1-1
D: -

DNA: TGTGCCAGCAGCCAAGCGGGGCCCTACAATGAGCAGTTCTTC
CDR3: CASSQAGPYNEQFF
V: TRBV7-3
J: TRBJ2-1
D: TRBD2

DNA: TGCGCCAGCAGCTTGATTGCTGGTACTGCGGGTAGGGGCAATGAGCAGTTCTTC
CDR3: CASSLIAGTAGRGNEQFF
V: TRBV5-1
J: TRBJ2-1
D: -

DNA: TGCGCCAGCAGTTCCGACAGGGGCGAGACCCAGTACTTC
CDR3: CASSSDRGETQYF
V: TRBV5-1
J: TRBJ2-5
D: TRBD1

DNA: TGTGCCAGCAGCTCCCCGGGGATAAACATTCAGTACTTC
CDR3: CASSSPGINIQYF
V: TRBV11-2
J: TRBJ2-4
D: -

DNA: TGTGCCAGCAGCTTAGAGGGGGCGGCGGGTGGCTATGGCTACACCTTC
CDR3: CASSLEGAAGGYGYTF
V: TRBV7-2
J: TRBJ1-2
D: TRBD1

DNA: TGTGCCAGCAGCTTTAGGTCCCTAACAGATACGCAGTATTTT
CDR3: CASSFRSLTDTQYF
V: TRBV7-3
J: TRBJ2-3
D: -

DNA: TGTGCCAGCAGCTTGGGCGGGAGGGCCGGTTGGGAGACCCAGTACTTC
CDR3: CASSLGGRAGWETQYF
V: TRBV7-3
J: TRBJ2-5
D: TRBD2